This T cell receptor beta chain was recorded in a study of blood T cell repertoires in COVID-19. Germline V CDR1 and CDR2: SGHRS, YFSETQ. The junction had 3 bases not matched to a gene; V was cut back by 4 bases and J by 4 bases. The CDR3 extends over 15 amino acids. Adults between roughly 18 and 95 years of age took part from fewer than 30 US areas. Cohorts were based on clinical histories the participants reported. Using immunoSEQ multiplex PCR, the repertoire was profiled, and TCRdb retains in-frame clones only, with some absent. The sample records about 230,000 clones, roughly 88% being singletons.

The genes are TRBV5-1 and TRBJ2-1; 12 positions agree with TRBD2. The TCR was taken from a woman in her 30s who had been exposed to COVID-19. Sequencing input: PBMCs or T cells enriched from blood (not recorded which). The CDR3 loop is CASSQTSGRYNEQFF. The CDR3 coding sequence is TGCGCCAGCAGCCAAACTAGCGGGAGGTACAATGAGCAGTTCTTC.